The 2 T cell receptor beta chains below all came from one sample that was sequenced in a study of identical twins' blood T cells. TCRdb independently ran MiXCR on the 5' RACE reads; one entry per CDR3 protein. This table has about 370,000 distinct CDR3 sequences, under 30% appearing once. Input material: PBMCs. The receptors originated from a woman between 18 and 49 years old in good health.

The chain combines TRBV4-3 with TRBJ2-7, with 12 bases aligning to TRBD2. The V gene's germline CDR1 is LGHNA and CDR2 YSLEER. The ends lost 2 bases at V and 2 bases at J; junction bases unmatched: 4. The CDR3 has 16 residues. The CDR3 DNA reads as TGCGCCAGCAGCCAACTAGCGGGAGGGCTCACCTACGAGCAGTACTTC. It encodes CASSQLAGGLTYEQYF.

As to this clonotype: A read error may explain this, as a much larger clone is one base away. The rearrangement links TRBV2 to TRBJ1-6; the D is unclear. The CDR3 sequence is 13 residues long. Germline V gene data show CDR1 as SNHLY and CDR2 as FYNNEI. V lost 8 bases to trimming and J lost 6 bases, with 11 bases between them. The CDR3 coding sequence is TGTGCCAGCGAAGGCGAAGGTAATTCACCCCTCCACTTT. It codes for CASEGEGNSPLHF.